One TCR beta chain is described in this entry. Its antigen is unknown. The data were taken from a study of cytomegalovirus exposure and HLA in healthy donors. Overall study findings and caveats: Compared with the roughly 700-donor mean, an Asian-associated ancestry cluster reportedly had fewer N-insertions, according to a later analysis. Analysis performed later found roughly 18,000 TCR beta sequences associated with HLA alleles at 0.05 false discovery rate.

PCR was performed using 60 Vbeta and 13 Jbeta primers. Sequencing used immunoSEQ multiplex PCR; TCRdb keeps in-frame clones, though not all of them. The sample lists fewer than 250,000 clones, about 84% occurring once. The germline gives CDR1 SGHAT, CDR2 FQNNGV. The length of the CDR3 is 16 residues. Deletions cut 5 bases from V and 5 bases from J, with 19 bases between. The source is a human donor in good health. What was sequenced was PBMCs. The chain couples TRBV11-2 to TRBJ2-4; the D is unclear. In nucleotides, the CDR3 is TGTGCCAGCAGCACGAGATCGTTCGTCGAGGAAAACATTCAGTACTTC. Protein product: CASSTRSFVEENIQYF. The full variable domain, its missing parts supplied by reference TRBV11-2 and TRBJ2-4, is EAGVAQSPRYKIIEKRQSVAFWCNPISGHATLYWYQQILGQGPKLLIQFQNNGVVDDSQLPKDRFSAERLKGVDSTLKIQPAKLEDSAVYLCASSTRSFVEENIQYFGAGTRLSVL.